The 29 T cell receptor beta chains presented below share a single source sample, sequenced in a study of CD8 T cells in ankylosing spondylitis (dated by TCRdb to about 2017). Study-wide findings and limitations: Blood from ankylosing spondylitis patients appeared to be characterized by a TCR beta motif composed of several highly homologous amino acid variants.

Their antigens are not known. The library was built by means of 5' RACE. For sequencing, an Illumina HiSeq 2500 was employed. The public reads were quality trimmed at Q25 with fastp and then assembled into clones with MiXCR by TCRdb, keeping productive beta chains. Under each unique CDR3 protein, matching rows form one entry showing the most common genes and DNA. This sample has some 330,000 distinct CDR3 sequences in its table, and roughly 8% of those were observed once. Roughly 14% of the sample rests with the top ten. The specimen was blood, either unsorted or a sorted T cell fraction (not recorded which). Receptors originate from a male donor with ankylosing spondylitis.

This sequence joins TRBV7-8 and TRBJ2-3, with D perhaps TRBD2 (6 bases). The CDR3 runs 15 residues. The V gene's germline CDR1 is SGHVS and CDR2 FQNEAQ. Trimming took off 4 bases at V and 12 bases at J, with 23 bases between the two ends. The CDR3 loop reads CASSYRIAEAPFQYF. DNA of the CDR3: TGTGCCAGCAGCTACCGAATAGCGGAAGCCCCTTTCCAGTATTTT.

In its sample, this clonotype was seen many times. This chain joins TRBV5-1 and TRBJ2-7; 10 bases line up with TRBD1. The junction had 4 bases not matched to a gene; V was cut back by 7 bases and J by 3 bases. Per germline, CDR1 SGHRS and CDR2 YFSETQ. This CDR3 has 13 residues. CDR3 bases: TGCGCCAGCGGGACAGGGGACAACTACGAGCAGTACTTC. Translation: CASGTGDNYEQYF.

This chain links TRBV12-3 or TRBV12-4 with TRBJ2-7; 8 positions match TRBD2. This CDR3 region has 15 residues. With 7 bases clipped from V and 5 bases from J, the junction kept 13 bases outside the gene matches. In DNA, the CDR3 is TGTGCCAGCACCCCCACTAGCGGCCCTTGGGACGAGCAGTACTTC. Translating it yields CASTPTSGPWDEQYF.

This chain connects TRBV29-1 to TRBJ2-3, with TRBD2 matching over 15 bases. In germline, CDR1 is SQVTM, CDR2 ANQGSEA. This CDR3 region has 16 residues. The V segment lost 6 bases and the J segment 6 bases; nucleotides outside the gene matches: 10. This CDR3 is CSVGPGTSGRLDTQYF. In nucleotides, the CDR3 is TGCAGCGTGGGACCCGGGACTAGCGGGAGGCTGGATACGCAGTATTTT.

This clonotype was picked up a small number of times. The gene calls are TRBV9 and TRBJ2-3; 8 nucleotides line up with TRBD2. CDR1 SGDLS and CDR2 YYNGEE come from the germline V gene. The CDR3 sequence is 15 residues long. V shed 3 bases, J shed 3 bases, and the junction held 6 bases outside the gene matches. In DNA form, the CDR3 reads TGTGCCAGCAGCGAGGTTAGCGGGATTACAGATACGCAGTATTTT. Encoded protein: CASSEVSGITDTQYF.

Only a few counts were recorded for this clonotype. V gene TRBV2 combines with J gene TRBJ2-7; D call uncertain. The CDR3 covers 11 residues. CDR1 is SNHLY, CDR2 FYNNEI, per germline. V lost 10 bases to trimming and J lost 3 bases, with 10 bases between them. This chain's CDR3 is CAINTDYEQYF. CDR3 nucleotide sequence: TGTGCCATCAATACAGACTACGAGCAGTACTTC.

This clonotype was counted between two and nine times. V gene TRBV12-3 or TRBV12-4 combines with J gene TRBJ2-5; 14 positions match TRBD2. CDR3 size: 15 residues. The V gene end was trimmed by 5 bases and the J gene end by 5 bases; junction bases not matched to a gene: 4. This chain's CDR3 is CASSRTSGRRETQYF. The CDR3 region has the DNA TGTGCCAGCAGTCGGACTAGCGGGAGGAGGGAGACCCAGTACTTC.

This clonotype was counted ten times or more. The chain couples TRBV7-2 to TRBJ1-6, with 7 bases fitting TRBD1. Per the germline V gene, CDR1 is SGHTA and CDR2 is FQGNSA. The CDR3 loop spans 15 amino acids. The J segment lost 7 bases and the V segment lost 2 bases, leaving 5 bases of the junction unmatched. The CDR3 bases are TGTGCCAGCAGCTTACCGGGACAGAGCAATTCACCCCTCCACTTT. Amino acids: CASSLPGQSNSPLHF.

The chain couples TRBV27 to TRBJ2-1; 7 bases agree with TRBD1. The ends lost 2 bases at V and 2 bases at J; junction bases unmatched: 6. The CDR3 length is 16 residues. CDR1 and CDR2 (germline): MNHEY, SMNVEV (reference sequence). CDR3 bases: TGTGCCAGCAGTTTACTTTTCCAGGGGGCCTACAATGAGCAGTTCTTC. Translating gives CASSLLFQGAYNEQFF.

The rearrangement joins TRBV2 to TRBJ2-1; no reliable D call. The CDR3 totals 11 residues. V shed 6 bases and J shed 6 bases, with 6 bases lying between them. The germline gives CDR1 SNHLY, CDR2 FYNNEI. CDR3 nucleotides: TGTGCCAGCAGGCCCTTCAATGAGCAGTTCTTC. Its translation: CASRPFNEQFF.

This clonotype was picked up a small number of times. The CDR3 sequence is CASSLVGRGSYEQYF. The CDR3 nucleotides read TGTGCCAGCAGCTTAGTGGGGAGAGGCTCCTACGAGCAGTACTTC. The chain employs TRBV7-2 and TRBJ2-7; the D gene is possibly TRBD2 (5 bases). The CDR3 is 15 residues long. Trimming shortened V by 1 base and J by 0 bases, and 10 bases separated the two germline ends. The V gene's germline CDR1 is SGHTA and CDR2 FQGNSA.

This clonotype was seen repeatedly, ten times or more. In DNA, the CDR3 is TGCAGCGGAGGGACTAGCTCCTACGAGCAGTACTTC. Encoded protein: CSGGTSSYEQYF. The chain has TRBV29-1 and TRBJ2-7, with TRBD2 matching 8 bases. The CDR3 is 12 amino acids. Germline V gene lookup returns CDR1 SQVTM and CDR2 ANQGSEA. V dropped 7 bases and J dropped 0; count of bases not matched to a gene: 2.

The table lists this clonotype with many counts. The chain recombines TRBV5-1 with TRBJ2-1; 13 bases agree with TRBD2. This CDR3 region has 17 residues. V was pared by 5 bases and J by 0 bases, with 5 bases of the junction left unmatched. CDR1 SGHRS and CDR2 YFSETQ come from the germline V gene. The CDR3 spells CASRLGLAGRSYNEQFF. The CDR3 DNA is TGCGCCAGCAGACTGGGACTAGCGGGGCGCTCCTACAATGAGCAGTTCTTC.

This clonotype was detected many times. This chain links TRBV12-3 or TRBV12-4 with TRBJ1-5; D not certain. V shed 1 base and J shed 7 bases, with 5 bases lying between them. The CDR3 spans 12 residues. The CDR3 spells CASSLVWQPQHF. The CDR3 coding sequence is TGTGCCAGCAGTTTAGTCTGGCAGCCCCAGCATTTT.

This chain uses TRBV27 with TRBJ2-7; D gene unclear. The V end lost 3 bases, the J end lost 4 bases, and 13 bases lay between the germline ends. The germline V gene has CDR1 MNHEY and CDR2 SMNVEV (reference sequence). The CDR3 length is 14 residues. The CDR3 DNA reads TGTGCCAGCAGTTTCCATTCCTCCTTTTACGAGCAGTACTTC. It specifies CASSFHSSFYEQYF.

The CDR3: CASSPPTGGALHF. CDR3 nucleotide sequence: TGTGCCAGCAGCCCCCCGACGGGGGGGGCCCTCCACTTT. V usage is TRBV5-6 and J usage is TRBJ1-6, with D possibly matching TRBD1 (5 bases). This CDR3 spans 13 amino acids. The V and J ends lost 4 bases and 14 bases respectively, with 16 bases between them. The germline V gene encodes CDR1 SGHDT and CDR2 YYEEEE.

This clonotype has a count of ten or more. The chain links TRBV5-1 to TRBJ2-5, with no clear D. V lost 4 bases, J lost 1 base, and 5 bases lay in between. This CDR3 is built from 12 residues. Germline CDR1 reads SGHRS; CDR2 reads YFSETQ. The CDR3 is CASSRPQETQYF. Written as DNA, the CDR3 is TGCGCCAGCAGCCGGCCCCAAGAGACCCAGTACTTC.

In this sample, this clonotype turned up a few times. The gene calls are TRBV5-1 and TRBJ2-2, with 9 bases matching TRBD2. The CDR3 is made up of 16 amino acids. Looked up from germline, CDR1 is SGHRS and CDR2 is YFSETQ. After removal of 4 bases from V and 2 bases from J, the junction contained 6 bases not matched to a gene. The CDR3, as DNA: TGCGCCAGCAGCGGTAGCGGGAGTGTAAACACCGGGGAGCTGTTTTTT. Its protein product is CASSGSGSVNTGELFF. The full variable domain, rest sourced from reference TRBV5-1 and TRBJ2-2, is KAGVTQTPRYLIKTRGQQVTLSCSPISGHRSVSWYQQTPGQGLQFLFEYFSETQRNKGNFPGRFSGRQFSNSRSEMNVSTLELGDSALYLCASSGSGSVNTGELFFGEGSRLTVL.

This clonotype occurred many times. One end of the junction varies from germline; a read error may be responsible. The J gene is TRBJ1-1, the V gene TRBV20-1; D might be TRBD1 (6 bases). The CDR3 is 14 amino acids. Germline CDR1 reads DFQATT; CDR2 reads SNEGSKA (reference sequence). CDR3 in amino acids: CSATRGGPNPEAFF. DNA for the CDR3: TGCAGTGCTACCCGGGGGGGGCCGAACCCTGAAGCTTTCTTT.

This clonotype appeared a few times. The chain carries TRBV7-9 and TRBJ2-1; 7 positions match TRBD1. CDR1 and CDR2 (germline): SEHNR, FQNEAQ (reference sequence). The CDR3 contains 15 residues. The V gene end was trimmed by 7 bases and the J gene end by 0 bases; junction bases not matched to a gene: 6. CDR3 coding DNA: TGTGCCAGCAATCAGGGGGATAACTCCTACAATGAGCAGTTCTTC. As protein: CASNQGDNSYNEQFF.

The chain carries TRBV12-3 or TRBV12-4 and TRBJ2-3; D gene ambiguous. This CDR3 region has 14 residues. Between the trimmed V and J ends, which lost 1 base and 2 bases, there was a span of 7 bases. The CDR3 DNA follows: TGTGCCAGCAGTTTAGGGTGGGACACAGATACGCAGTATTTT. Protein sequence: CASSLGWDTDTQYF.

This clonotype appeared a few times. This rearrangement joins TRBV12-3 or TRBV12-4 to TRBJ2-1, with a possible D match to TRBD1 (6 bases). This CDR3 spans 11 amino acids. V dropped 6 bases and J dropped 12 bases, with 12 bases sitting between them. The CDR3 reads CASSPQQGQFF. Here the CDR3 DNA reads TGTGCCAGCAGCCCCCAACAGGGGCAGTTCTTC.

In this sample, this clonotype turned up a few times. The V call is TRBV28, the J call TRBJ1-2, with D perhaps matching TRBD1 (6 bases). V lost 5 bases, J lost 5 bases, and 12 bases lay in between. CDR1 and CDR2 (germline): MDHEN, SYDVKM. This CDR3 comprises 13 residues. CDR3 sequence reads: CASSAAQGYGYTF. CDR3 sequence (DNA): TGTGCCAGCAGTGCCGCTCAGGGGTATGGCTACACCTTC.

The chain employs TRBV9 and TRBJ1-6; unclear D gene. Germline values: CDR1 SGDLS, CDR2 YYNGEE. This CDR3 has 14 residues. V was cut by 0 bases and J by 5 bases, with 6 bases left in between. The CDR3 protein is CASSVGRNNSPLHF. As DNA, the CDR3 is TGTGCCAGCAGCGTAGGCAGAAATAATTCACCCCTCCACTTT.

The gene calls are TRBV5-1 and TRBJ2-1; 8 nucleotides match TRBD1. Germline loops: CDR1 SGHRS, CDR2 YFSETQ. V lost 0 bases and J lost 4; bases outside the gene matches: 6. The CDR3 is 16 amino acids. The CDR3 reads CASSLARQGIYNEQFF. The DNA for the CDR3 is TGCGCCAGCAGCTTGGCCAGACAGGGGATATACAATGAGCAGTTCTTC.

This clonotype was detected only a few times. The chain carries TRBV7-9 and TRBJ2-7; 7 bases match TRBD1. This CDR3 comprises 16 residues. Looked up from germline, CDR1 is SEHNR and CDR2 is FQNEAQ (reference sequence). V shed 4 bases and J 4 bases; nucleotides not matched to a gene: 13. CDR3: CASSSRIRDSPYEQYF. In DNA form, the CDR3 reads TGTGCCAGCAGCTCCCGGATAAGGGACAGCCCTTACGAGCAGTACTTC.

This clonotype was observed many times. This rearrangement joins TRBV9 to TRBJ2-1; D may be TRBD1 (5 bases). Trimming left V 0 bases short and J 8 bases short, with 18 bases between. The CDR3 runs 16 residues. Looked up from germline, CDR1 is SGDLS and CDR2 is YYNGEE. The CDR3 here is CASSVAAAGSLYEQFF. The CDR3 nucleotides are TGTGCCAGCAGCGTAGCTGCGGCAGGGTCGTTGTATGAGCAGTTCTTC.

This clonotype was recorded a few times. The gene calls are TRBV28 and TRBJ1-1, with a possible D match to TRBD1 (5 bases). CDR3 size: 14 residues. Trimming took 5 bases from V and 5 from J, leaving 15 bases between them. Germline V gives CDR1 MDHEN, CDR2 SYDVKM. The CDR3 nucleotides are TGTGCCAGCAGTCCCGGGACGAAGGGTACTGAAGCTTTCTTT. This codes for CASSPGTKGTEAFF.

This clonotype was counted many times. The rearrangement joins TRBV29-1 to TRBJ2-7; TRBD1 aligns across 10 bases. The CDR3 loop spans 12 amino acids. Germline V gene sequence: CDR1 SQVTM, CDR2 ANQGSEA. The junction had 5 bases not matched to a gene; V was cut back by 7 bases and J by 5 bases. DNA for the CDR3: TGCAGCGGCCGGACAGGGGGTCACGAGCAGTACTTC. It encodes CSGRTGGHEQYF.